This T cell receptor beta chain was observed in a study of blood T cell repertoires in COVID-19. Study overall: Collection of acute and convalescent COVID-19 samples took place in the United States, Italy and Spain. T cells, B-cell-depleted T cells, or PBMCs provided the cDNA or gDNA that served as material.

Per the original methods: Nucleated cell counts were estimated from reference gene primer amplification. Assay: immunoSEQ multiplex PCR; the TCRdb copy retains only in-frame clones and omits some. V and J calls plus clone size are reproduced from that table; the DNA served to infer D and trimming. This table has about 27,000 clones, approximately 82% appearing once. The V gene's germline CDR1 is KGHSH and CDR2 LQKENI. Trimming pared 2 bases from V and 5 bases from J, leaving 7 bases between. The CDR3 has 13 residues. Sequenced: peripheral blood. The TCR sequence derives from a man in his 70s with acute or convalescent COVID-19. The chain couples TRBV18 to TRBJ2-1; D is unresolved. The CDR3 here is CASSPLVDNEQFF. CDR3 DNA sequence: TGTGCCAGCTCACCATTAGTGGACAATGAGCAGTTCTTC.